Below, one TCR beta chain is given with its context. Repertoires were generated with immunoSEQ multiplex PCR, while TCRdb's copy carries only in-frame clones and drops some. The sample gives more than 250,000 clones, roughly 80% of which show up once; approximately 5% is in the top ten. CDR1 is SGHTA, CDR2 FQGTGA, per germline. Trimming took off 1 base at V and 0 bases at J, with 14 bases between the two ends. CDR3 length: 17 amino acids. The sample comes from a study of blood T cell repertoires in COVID-19. V and J are TRBV7-3 and TRBJ2-3, with a weak D call TRBD2 (6 bases). The receptor's source is a middle-aged man who had been exposed to COVID-19. The sample taken for sequencing was PBMCs or T cells enriched from blood (not recorded which). The CDR3 is CASSLNMAGPSTDTQYF. The CDR3 nucleotides are TGTGCCAGCAGCTTAAATATGGCGGGACCGAGCACAGATACGCAGTATTTT.